This TCR beta chain was sequenced for a study of T cell responses to AZD1222 COVID-19 vaccine. Regarding the study as a whole: Reportedly, nearly half the spike-specific TCRs target unmutated variant regions. Distributed over spike, vaccine-associated CD4 TCRs predominated at 160-218 and 743-854. The donors showed a predominance of white British ancestry and of females, with possible underestimation of clonal diversity. Increases in Spike-specific TCR breadth and depth were seen after two AZD1222 doses.

With regard to this clone: What it binds is not known.

Sequencing was performed with immunoSEQ multiplex PCR; in TCRdb, only in-frame clones are kept and a portion is missing. This table has around 260,000 clones, 90% to 95% appearing once. This receptor was identified in an adult in good health. Sample: peripheral blood, taken on day 0 of AZD1222 vaccination.

The CDR3 DNA sequence: TGTGCCAGCAGTCGCAAAGGAGGGCGAGCATACACCGGGGAGCTGTTTTTT. As protein: CASSRKGGRAYTGELFF. The V call is TRBV6-6, the J call TRBJ2-2; D possibly corresponds to TRBD2 (6 bases). Germline assignment: CDR1 MNHNY and CDR2 SVGAGI (reference sequence). The CDR3 is made up of 17 amino acids. Between the trimmed V and J ends, which lost 5 bases and 3 bases, there was a span of 19 bases.